A single T cell receptor (beta chain) is shown here with its context. The antigen remains undetermined. Sequenced by immunoSEQ multiplex PCR; TCRdb stores in-frame clones only, minus some. The sample has 58,000 or so clones, approximately 92% seen once. The CDR3 is 16 amino acids. Germline CDR1 MNHEY, CDR2 SMNVEV (reference sequence). V was pared by 3 bases and J by 4 bases, with 7 bases of the junction left unmatched. This sample is drawn from a study of OX40 agonist ivuxolimab in advanced cancers. On the study more broadly: A diagnosis of hepatocellular carcinoma, melanoma, renal cell or head and neck cancer was present in dose-escalation patients. Three patients had partial responses: one hepatocellular carcinoma, two cutaneous melanoma.

Excluded were patients having autoimmune disease history or systemic immunosuppression. Whole-study results and caveats: The 0.1-3.0 mg/kg partial responders had among the lowest clonal expansion.

The sample in question was CD4+ or CD8+ T cells sorted from blood, obtained in a trial of the OX40 agonist ivuxolimab. The receptor was derived from an adult with an advanced solid tumor such as melanoma, head and neck, liver or kidney cancer. The chain couples TRBV27 to TRBJ2-2; 8 nucleotides agree with TRBD2. For the CDR3, the DNA is TGTGCCAGCAGTTTCGGGGGGGGCGCGGGCACCGGGGAGCTGTTTTTT. Protein sequence: CASSFGGGAGTGELFF.